Sequencing of this TCR beta chain was carried out in a study of cytomegalovirus exposure and HLA in healthy donors (dated by TCRdb to about 2017). Broadly, across the study: According to a later analysis, one platform produced both the roughly 130 validation repertoires and the 670 or so repertoires of the first cohort. The study aimed to test whether cataloging public T cell receptors could reveal signatures of past pathogen exposure. Besides the first cohort of around 700 subjects, a separate validation cohort made up of around 120 different subjects was used. To predict cytomegalovirus infection status, the study combined high-throughput TCR immunosequencing, statistical association of individual TCRs with disease status, and machine learning. Overall results and qualifications from the work: The classifier was reported to diagnose cytomegalovirus status with high specificity and sensitivity in both the original cohort and the validation cohort. Most TCR sequences were seen in very few donors, while some public TCRs were found in many individuals. According to the authors, the approach could potentially be generalized to other disease states and immunological phenotypes. The validation cohort had no HLA typing available for a later analysis, so co-occurrence within that cohort was assessed over all 120 or so repertoires. Subsequent analysis determined that TCRs grouped into clusters in the first cohort also showed a tendency toward co-occurrence across the roughly 110 validation repertoires, and about 93% of cluster scores exceeded 0. In the study, approximately 160 TCR beta chains were listed as associated with cytomegalovirus. Three of the identified cytomegalovirus-associated TCR beta chains were confirmed in vitro to be specific for cytomegalovirus antigens.

The receptor library was made with the immunoSEQ multiplex PCR assay. As for the original processing: A statistical classification framework was developed to diagnose cytomegalovirus status using the catalog of TCR beta chain sequences. TCRdb obtained this table from immuneACCESS and retained in-frame rearrangements with V and J assigned. These tables miss some clones; where compared with another copy, unresolved V genes account for less than half of the shortfall, and the remainder is unexplained. V, J and clone size are those of that table, while D and trimming were read from the DNA. The table for this sample lists more than 120,000 clones; about nine tenths of them were counted only once. Roughly 4.3% of the sample is in the top ten clones. Concerning this clone: The target of this receptor is not known. Base qualities are not provided; no much larger clone lies one nucleotide away.

From cysteine to phenylalanine, the CDR3 is 14 amino acids long. Of all the DNA, just the CDR3 is kept, 42 bases in frame from base 1. CDR1 and CDR2 are drawn from the germline V gene: SNHLY, FYNNEI. V ends up 6 bases short and J 4 bases short, with an unmatched junction base count of 3. Separate from the roughly 650-subject first cohort, the validation cohort of more than 90 subjects was the group to which the donors belonged. Sequenced sample: PBMCs. Recombination joined TRBV2 with TRBJ2-1; 10 junctional bases match TRBD2. The clonotype comes from a young man in good health and CMV-seropositive. The CDR3: CASRASGGYNEQFF. The DNA sequence is given as TGTGCCAGCAGGGCTAGCGGGGGTTACAATGAGCAGTTCTTC.